A selection of T cell receptor beta chains follows, all from one sample in a study of blood T cell repertoires in COVID-19. Sequenced by immunoSEQ multiplex PCR; TCRdb stores in-frame clones only, minus some. The table includes about 250,000 clones, 87% detected once. The material sequenced was peripheral blood. The origin of the receptors is a man between 18 and 29 years old with active or convalescent COVID-19. CDR3s leave out the opening cysteine and the closing phenylalanine or tryptophan. D genes are given only for firm matches.

j_call	d_call	v_call	cdr3_aa
TRBJ2-5	-	TRBV20-1	SASDQQETQY
TRBJ2-2	TRBD2	TRBV19	ASSTASGRPGELF
TRBJ1-1	-	TRBV25-1	ASSEHGSRITEAF
TRBJ2-5	TRBD2	TRBV15	ATVLAGEETQY
TRBJ2-7	-	TRBV3-1/TRBV3-2	ASSPTEGDRY
TRBJ1-6	TRBD1	TRBV10-3	AISERDRGNSPLH
TRBJ1-1	-	TRBV10-2	ASSNKRNTEAF
TRBJ2-2	-	TRBV7-2	ASSLVAGQINTGELF
TRBJ2-4	-	TRBV7-6	ASSPRGSKNIQY
TRBJ1-2	TRBD1	TRBV12-3/TRBV12-4	ASTRQGEYGYT
TRBJ1-1	-	TRBV6-5	ASRLGGLNTEAF